The clone carrying this T cell receptor beta chain was detected many times. Its antigen is unidentified. The sample is drawn from a study of T cells after yellow fever vaccination. Notes on the study in general: Most primary-vaccination clones recurred post-booster (roughly 96% CD4, just over 85% CD8).

The 5'RACE template-switching step produced TCR cDNA and added a universal primer site and UMIs. TCRdb fed the 5' RACE reads into MiXCR, producing one record per CDR3 protein. The sample records some 220,000 distinct CDR3 sequences, 3.2% being singletons. Germline CDR1 DFQATT, CDR2 SNEGSKA (reference sequence). Trimming removed 4 bases from V and 5 bases from J, with 11 bases in between. The CDR3 covers 12 residues. The V gene is TRBV20-1, the J gene TRBJ1-1; D is unresolved. The material sequenced was CD4+ T cells sorted from PBMCs, taken 10 days after the yellow fever booster vaccination. The receptor's source is a man in his late teens or twenties who received the YFV17D yellow fever vaccine. DNA for the CDR3: TGCAGTGCTAAAGGGTACGGGACTGAAGCTTTCTTT. This encodes CSAKGYGTEAFF.